These 17 T cell receptor beta chains were all obtained from the same sample, sequenced in a study of T cell changes during pregnancy in multiple sclerosis. Method: immunoSEQ multiplex PCR; TCRdb's copy keeps in-frame clones and lacks some. Of about 80,000 clones listed, about 91% are singletons. This sample comprised peripheral blood, obtained before pregnancy. These TCRs come from a female donor with multiple sclerosis, enrolled in a pregnancy study.

The V gene is TRBV5-4, the J gene TRBJ2-2; possibly TRBD2 for D (6 bases). The CDR3 contains 15 residues. Germline V gene lookup returns CDR1 SGHNT and CDR2 YYREEE (reference sequence). V lost 0 bases and J 5 bases, leaving 11 bases between the germline ends. The CDR3 bases are TGTGCCAGCAGCTTGGCCGGCGGGACTACCGGGGAGCTGTTTTTT. Translating it yields CASSLAGGTTGELFF.

The rearrangement uses TRBV27 and TRBJ2-4, with a tentative D call TRBD2 (7 bases). Trimming pared 3 bases from V and 8 bases from J, leaving 11 bases between. This CDR3 is built from 13 residues. The germline CDR1 and CDR2 sequences are MNHEY and SMNVEV (reference sequence). In nucleotides, the CDR3 is TGTGCCAGCAGTTTGGGGAGGGGGGACATTCAGTACTTC. It codes for CASSLGRGDIQYF.

This clone was detected only once. This chain joins TRBV5-1 and TRBJ2-5, with D perhaps matching TRBD1 (6 bases). The germline gives CDR1 SGHRS, CDR2 YFSETQ. V was cut by 5 bases and J by 0 bases, with 14 bases left in between. This CDR3 contains 15 residues. CDR3 amino acids: CASRPGTLDQETQYF. CDR3 sequence (DNA): TGCGCCAGCAGACCCGGGACACTAGACCAAGAGACCCAGTACTTC.

J is TRBJ2-3 and V is TRBV10-3; TRBD2 aligns across 12 bases. The CDR3 has 19 residues. With V trimmed by 4 bases and J by 0 bases, 11 bases remained unmatched. Germline values: CDR1 ENHRY, CDR2 SYGVKD. The CDR3 coding sequence is TGTGCCATCAGTGGGGTTCGACTAGCGGGGGTTTCTAGCACAGATACGCAGTATTTT. Translating it yields CAISGVRLAGVSSTDTQYF.

V gene TRBV19 combines with J gene TRBJ1-2; D gene ambiguous. Germline CDR1 LNHDA, CDR2 SQIVND (reference sequence). CDR3 length equals 14 residues. The germline V and J ends were trimmed by 1 base and 4 bases, with 10 bases remaining between them. CDR3 loop: CASSIVAGTYGYTF. CDR3 sequence (DNA): TGTGCCAGTAGTATAGTGGCAGGAACCTATGGCTACACCTTC.

The rearrangement joins TRBV6-5 to TRBJ2-7; perhaps TRBD1 as D (5 bases). Germline CDR1 reads MNHEY; CDR2 reads SVGAGI. Trimming stripped 5 bases from V and 6 bases from J, with 11 bases between. The CDR3 runs 12 residues. The CDR3 spells CASSAQGPEQYF. CDR3 DNA sequence: TGTGCCAGCAGTGCGCAGGGTCCCGAGCAGTACTTC.

The chain combines TRBV12-5 with TRBJ2-5, with D perhaps TRBD2 (7 bases). Germline CDR1 LGHNT, CDR2 FRNRAP. Deletions cut 6 bases from V and 4 bases from J, with 18 bases between. This CDR3 has 15 amino acids. CDR3 in DNA: TGTGCTAGTGGCTCGAGGGGGGGCATAGGAGAGACCCAGTACTTC. Translation: CASGSRGGIGETQYF.

To note about this clone: At one end, the junction sequence differs from germline, possibly due to a read error. This rearrangement joins TRBV11-3 to TRBJ2-7; D is perhaps TRBD2 (5 bases). CDR3 length: 11 residues. CDR1 and CDR2 from the germline V gene are SGHNT and YENEEA. Here the CDR3 reads CASSAFRGGQF. The CDR3 DNA reads TGTGCCAGCAGCGCCTTTCGTGGAGGCCAATTC.

The V and J genes are TRBV19 and TRBJ2-2; weak D call: TRBD2 (6 bases). Deletions cut 3 bases from V and 4 bases from J, with 9 bases between. This CDR3 spans 14 amino acids. Germline-derived CDR1 and CDR2 are LNHDA and SQIVND (reference sequence). Written as DNA, the CDR3 is TGTGCCAGTAGTATCGGGGGAACCACCGGGGAGCTGTTTTTT. It yields the protein CASSIGGTTGELFF.

Of note for this clone: One end of the junction is discordant with germline, which a read error may explain. The chain recombines TRBV9 with TRBJ2-1, with a possible D match to TRBD1 (8 bases). The CDR3 has 14 amino acids. The germline CDR1 and CDR2 sequences are SGDLS and YYNGEE. The CDR3 spells CASSVAGAGGTSVF. The DNA for the CDR3 is TGTGCCAGCAGCGTAGCAGGGGCAGGGGGCACTAGCGTCTTC.

The rearrangement links TRBV6-4 to TRBJ1-5, with D unresolved. CDR1 and CDR2 (germline): MRHNA, SNTAGT. This CDR3 has 14 amino acids. The V end was cut by 5 bases, the J end by 1 base, with 9 bases between. This CDR3 is CASSLQYSNQPQHF. DNA of the CDR3: TGTGCCAGCAGTTTACAATACAGCAATCAGCCCCAGCATTTT.

This clone turned up a few times. V gene TRBV11-2 combines with J gene TRBJ1-5; D may be TRBD1 (6 bases). Trimming shortened V by 4 bases and J by 2 bases, and 9 bases separated the two germline ends. The germline V gene encodes CDR1 SGHAT and CDR2 FQNNGV. The CDR3 length is 14 residues. CDR3 region: CASSSTGRNQPQHF. CDR3 nucleotide sequence: TGTGCCAGCAGCTCGACAGGCCGCAATCAGCCCCAGCATTTT.

This clone came up once. The V call is TRBV25-1, the J call TRBJ2-3, with D maybe TRBD2 (6 bases). The V and J ends lost 4 bases and 4 bases respectively, with 9 bases between them. Germline V CDR1 and CDR2: MGHDK, SYGVNS. This CDR3 is built from 13 residues. The CDR3 coding sequence is TGTGCCAGCAGTGTAGGAGGGCCAGATACGCAGTATTTT. It is translated as CASSVGGPDTQYF. The full variable domain, its missing parts supplied by reference TRBV25-1 and TRBJ2-3, is EADIYQTPRYLVIGTGKKITLECSQTMGHDKMYWYQQDPGMELHLIHYSYGVNSTEKGDLSSESTVSRIRTEHFPLTLESARPSHTSQYLCASSVGGPDTQYFGPGTRLTVL.

The CDR3 loop is CASSVGHSNQPQHF. The CDR3 DNA sequence: TGTGCCAGCAGCGTAGGACATAGCAATCAGCCCCAGCATTTT. The J gene is TRBJ1-5, the V gene TRBV9, with D unclear. CDR1 and CDR2 from the germline V gene are SGDLS and YYNGEE. There are 14 residues in the CDR3. The germline V and J ends were trimmed by 0 bases and 0 bases, with 4 bases remaining between them. The complete variable domain, with remaining parts taken from reference TRBV9 and TRBJ1-5, reads DSGVTQTPKHLITATGQRVTLRCSPRSGDLSVYWYQQSLDQGLQFLIQYYNGEERAKGNILERFSAQQFPDLHSELNLSSLELGDSALYFCASSVGHSNQPQHFGDGTRLSIL.

This clone appeared once. This chain uses TRBV6-5 with TRBJ2-2; 8 bases fit TRBD2. This CDR3 is built from 15 residues. Germline CDR1 MNHEY, CDR2 SVGAGI. Unmatched junction bases numbered 6, after V lost 3 bases and J lost 6 bases. The DNA of the CDR3 is TGTGCCAGCAGTTATGAACGGGGGGGCGCCGGGGAGCTGTTTTTT. Amino acid sequence: CASSYERGGAGELFF.

This chain joins TRBV6-5 and TRBJ2-1, with no clear D. V lost 6 bases and J 7 bases, leaving 22 bases between the germline ends. Germline CDR1 MNHEY, CDR2 SVGAGI. The CDR3 covers 16 residues. In nucleotides, the CDR3 is TGTGCCAGCAGCTACGGTTTATTTCTACCACGGAATGAGCAGTTCTTC. Protein product: CASSYGLFLPRNEQFF.

This clone was counted between two and nine times. One end of the junction is discordant with germline, which a read error may explain. The chain uses TRBV4-2 and TRBJ1-5, with D possibly TRBD1 on 6 matching bases. Germline-derived CDR1 and CDR2 are LGHNA and YNFKEQ. This CDR3 region has 14 residues. CDR3 loop: CASSKDRSRQPQHF. Here the CDR3 DNA reads TGTGCCAGCAGCAAAGACAGGTCCCGTCAGCCCCAGCATTTT.